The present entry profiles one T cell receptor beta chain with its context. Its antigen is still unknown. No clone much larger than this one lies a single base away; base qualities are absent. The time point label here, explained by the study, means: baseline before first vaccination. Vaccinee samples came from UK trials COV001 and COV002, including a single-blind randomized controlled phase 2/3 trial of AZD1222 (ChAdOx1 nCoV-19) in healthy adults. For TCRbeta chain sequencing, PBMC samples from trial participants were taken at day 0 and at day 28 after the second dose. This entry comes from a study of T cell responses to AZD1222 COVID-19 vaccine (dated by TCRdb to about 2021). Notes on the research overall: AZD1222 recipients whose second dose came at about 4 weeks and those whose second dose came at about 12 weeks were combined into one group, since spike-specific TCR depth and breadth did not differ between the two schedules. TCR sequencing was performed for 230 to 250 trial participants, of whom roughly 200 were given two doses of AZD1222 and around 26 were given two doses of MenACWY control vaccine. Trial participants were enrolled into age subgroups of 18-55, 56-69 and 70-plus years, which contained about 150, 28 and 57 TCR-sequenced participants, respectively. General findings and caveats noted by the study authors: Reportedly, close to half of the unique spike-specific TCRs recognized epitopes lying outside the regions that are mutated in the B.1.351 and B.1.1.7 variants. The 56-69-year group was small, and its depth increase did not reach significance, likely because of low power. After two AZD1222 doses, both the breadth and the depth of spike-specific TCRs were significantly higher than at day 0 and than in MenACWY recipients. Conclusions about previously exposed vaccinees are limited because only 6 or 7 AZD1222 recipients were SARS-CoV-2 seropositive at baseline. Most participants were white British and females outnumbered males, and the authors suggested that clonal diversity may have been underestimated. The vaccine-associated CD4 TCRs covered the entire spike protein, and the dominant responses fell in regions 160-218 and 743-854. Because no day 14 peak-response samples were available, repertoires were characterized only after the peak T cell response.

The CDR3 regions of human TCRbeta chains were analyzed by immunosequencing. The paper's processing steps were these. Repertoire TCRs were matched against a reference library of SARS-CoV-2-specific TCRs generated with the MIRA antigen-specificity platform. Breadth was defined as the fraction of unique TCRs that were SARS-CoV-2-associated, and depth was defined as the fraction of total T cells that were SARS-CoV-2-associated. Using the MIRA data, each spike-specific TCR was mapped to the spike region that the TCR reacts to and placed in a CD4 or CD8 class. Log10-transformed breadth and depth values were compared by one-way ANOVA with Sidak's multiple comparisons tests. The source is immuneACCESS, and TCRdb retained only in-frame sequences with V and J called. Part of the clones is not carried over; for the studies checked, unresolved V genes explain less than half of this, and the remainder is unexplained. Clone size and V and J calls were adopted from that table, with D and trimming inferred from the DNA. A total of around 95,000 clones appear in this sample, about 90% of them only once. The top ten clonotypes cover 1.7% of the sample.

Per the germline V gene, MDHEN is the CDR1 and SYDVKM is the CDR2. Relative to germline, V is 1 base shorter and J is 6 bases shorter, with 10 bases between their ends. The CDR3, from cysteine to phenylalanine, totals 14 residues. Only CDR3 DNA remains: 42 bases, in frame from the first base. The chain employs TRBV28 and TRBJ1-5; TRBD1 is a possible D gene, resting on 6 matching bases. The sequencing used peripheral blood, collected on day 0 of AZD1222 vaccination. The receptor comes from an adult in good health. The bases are TGTGCCAGCAGTTTATCGGACAGTTTTCAGCCCCAGCATTTT. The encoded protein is CASSLSDSFQPQHF. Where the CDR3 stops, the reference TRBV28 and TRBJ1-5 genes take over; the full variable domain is DVKVTQSSRYLVKRTGEKVFLECVQDMDHENMFWYRQDPGLGLRLIYFSYDVKMKEKGDIPEGYSVSREKKERFSLILESASTNQTSMYLCASSLSDSFQPQHFGDGTRLSIL.